A selection of T cell receptor beta chains follows, all from one sample in a study of shared clonotypes between healthy human individuals. Method: immunoSEQ multiplex PCR; TCRdb's copy keeps in-frame clones and lacks some. This repertoire shows some 470,000 clones, approximately 80% found once; its top ten account for 10% to 15%. The specimen was PBMCs. The receptors were sampled from a woman in her 40s in good health. Some clones in this sample may be carry-over from other donors' samples. Each CDR3 is given with its conserved first and last residue. D genes are given only for firm matches. Only some rows state a clone size, as once, few, many or a class for expanded clones.

j_call: TRBJ2-3
clone_size: NA
d_call: NA
v_call: TRBV19
cdr3_aa: CASSITEADTQYF
cdr3_nt: TGTGCCAGTAGTATTACAGAGGCAGATACGCAGTATTTT

j_call: TRBJ2-7
clone_size: NA
d_call: NA
v_call: TRBV30
cdr3_aa: CAIYTGRADYEQYF
cdr3_nt: TGTGCCATATACACCGGACGGGCTGACTACGAGCAGTACTTC

j_call: TRBJ2-1
clone_size: NA
d_call: NA
v_call: TRBV7-2
cdr3_aa: CASSLTGSGNEQFF
cdr3_nt: TGTGCCAGCAGCTTAACGGGATCGGGTAATGAGCAGTTCTTC

j_call: TRBJ2-1
clone_size: NA
d_call: TRBD2
v_call: TRBV7-2
cdr3_aa: CASSPYRVAGSRGGQFF
cdr3_nt: TGTGCCAGCAGCCCCTACAGGGTTGCGGGAAGCCGGGGGGGGCAGTTCTTC

j_call: TRBJ2-7
clone_size: NA
d_call: NA
v_call: TRBV19
cdr3_aa: CASSIIGGAYEQYF
cdr3_nt: TGTGCCAGTAGTATAATCGGGGGCGCCTACGAGCAGTACTTC

j_call: TRBJ2-1
clone_size: NA
d_call: TRBD2
v_call: TRBV7-8
cdr3_aa: CASSLERLADNEQFF
cdr3_nt: TGTGCCAGCAGCTTAGAAAGGCTAGCGGACAATGAGCAGTTCTTC

j_call: TRBJ2-7
clone_size: NA
d_call: NA
v_call: TRBV11-2
cdr3_aa: CASSLSAGRSLPYEQYF
cdr3_nt: TGTGCCAGCAGCTTATCCGCCGGACGGAGTCTTCCCTACGAGCAGTACTTC

j_call: TRBJ2-7
clone_size: NA
d_call: NA
v_call: TRBV5-6
cdr3_aa: CASSPGSGIHEQYF
cdr3_nt: TGTGCCAGCAGCCCTGGTTCGGGGATCCACGAGCAGTACTTC

j_call: TRBJ1-2
clone_size: NA
d_call: NA
v_call: TRBV27
cdr3_aa: CASSLRGFYGYTF
cdr3_nt: TGTGCCAGCAGTTTAAGGGGTTTCTATGGCTACACCTTC

j_call: TRBJ2-4
clone_size: once
d_call: TRBD2
v_call: TRBV28
cdr3_aa: CASSRLAGSLNIQYF
cdr3_nt: TGTGCCAGCAGCCGACTAGCGGGGTCTCTAAACATTCAGTACTTC

j_call: TRBJ2-7
clone_size: NA
d_call: TRBD1
v_call: TRBV5-1
cdr3_aa: CASSWGSGDRDYEQYF
cdr3_nt: TGCGCCAGCAGCTGGGGTTCCGGGGACAGGGACTACGAGCAGTACTTC

j_call: TRBJ2-7
clone_size: few
d_call: NA
v_call: TRBV5-4
cdr3_aa: CASSSPVGEQYF
cdr3_nt: TGTGCCAGCAGCTCGCCGGTAGGGGAGCAGTACTTC

j_call: TRBJ2-2
clone_size: NA
d_call: NA
v_call: TRBV19
cdr3_aa: CASSIGSRGTGELFF
cdr3_nt: TGTGCCAGTAGTATAGGCAGCAGGGGCACCGGGGAGCTGTTTTTT

j_call: TRBJ2-7
clone_size: NA
d_call: TRBD2
v_call: TRBV2
cdr3_aa: CASSEGLAGGGEQYF
cdr3_nt: TGTGCCAGCAGTGAAGGACTAGCGGGAGGAGGGGAGCAGTACTTC

j_call: TRBJ2-7
clone_size: NA
d_call: NA
v_call: TRBV30
cdr3_aa: CAWSLAYEQYF
cdr3_nt: TGTGCCTGGAGTCTTGCCTACGAGCAGTACTTC

j_call: TRBJ1-3
clone_size: NA
d_call: NA
v_call: TRBV30
cdr3_aa: CAWSPPGVHSGNTIYF
cdr3_nt: TGTGCCTGGAGTCCACCAGGGGTTCATAGCGGAAACACCATATATTTT

j_call: TRBJ2-7
clone_size: NA
d_call: NA
v_call: TRBV28
cdr3_aa: CASSLRVGSYEQYF
cdr3_nt: TGTGCCAGCAGTTTGAGGGTGGGCAGCTACGAGCAGTACTTC

j_call: TRBJ2-7
clone_size: NA
d_call: TRBD2
v_call: TRBV4-2
cdr3_aa: CASSQHQTSGSYEQYF
cdr3_nt: TGTGCCAGCAGCCAACACCAGACTAGCGGCTCCTACGAGCAGTACTTC

j_call: TRBJ2-1
clone_size: NA
d_call: TRBD1
v_call: TRBV5-1
cdr3_aa: CASSWDSYNEQFF
cdr3_nt: TGCGCCAGCAGCTGGGACAGCTACAATGAGCAGTTCTTC

j_call: TRBJ2-5
clone_size: NA
d_call: TRBD1
v_call: TRBV9
cdr3_aa: CASSDRQGGIEETQYF
cdr3_nt: TGTGCCAGCAGCGACAGACAGGGGGGTATCGAGGAGACCCAGTACTTC